This TCR beta chain was identified during a study of T cell responses to AZD1222 COVID-19 vaccine. The overall study: Second-dose schedules of about 4 or about 12 weeks were combined. Whole-study results and caveats: Epitopes outside B.1.351 and B.1.1.7 mutated regions reportedly drew nearly half of spike TCRs. Donors skewed white British and female; clonal diversity was possibly underestimated. Only a handful of people who got AZD1222 tested seropositive at baseline.

Details on this clone: What it recognizes is unknown.

TCRdb's table, derived via immunoSEQ multiplex PCR, lists solely in-frame clones and lacks some. This sample has some 160,000 clones, with 93% found just once. Sequencing used peripheral blood, obtained on day 0 of AZD1222 vaccination. This TCR came from an adult in good health.

The CDR3 DNA reads as TGTGCCAGCAGTGTGGAGGTCACGGGCTATGGCTACACCTTC. Its protein is CASSVEVTGYGYTF. The V and J genes are TRBV2 and TRBJ1-2; D gene uncertain. Germline V gene lookup returns CDR1 SNHLY and CDR2 FYNNEI. V was pared by 4 bases and J by 4 bases, with 13 bases between. This CDR3 has 14 amino acids.